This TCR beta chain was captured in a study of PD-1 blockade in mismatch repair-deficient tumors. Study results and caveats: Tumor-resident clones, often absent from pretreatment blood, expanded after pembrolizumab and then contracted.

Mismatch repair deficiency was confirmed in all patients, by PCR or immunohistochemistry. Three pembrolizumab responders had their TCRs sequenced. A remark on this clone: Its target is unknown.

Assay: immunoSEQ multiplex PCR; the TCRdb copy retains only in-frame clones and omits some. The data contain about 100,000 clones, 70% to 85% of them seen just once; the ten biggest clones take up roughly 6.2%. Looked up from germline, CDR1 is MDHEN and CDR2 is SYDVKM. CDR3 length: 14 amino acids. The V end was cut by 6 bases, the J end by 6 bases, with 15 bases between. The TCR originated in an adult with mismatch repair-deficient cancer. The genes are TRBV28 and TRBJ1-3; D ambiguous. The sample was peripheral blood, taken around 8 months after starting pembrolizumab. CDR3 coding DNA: TGTGCCAGCAGGAACGAACCCCTGCTAAACACCATATATTTT. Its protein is CASRNEPLLNTIYF.